The T cell receptor beta chain under discussion was sequenced for a study of T cells expressing NK-cell markers. TCRdb re-analyzed the 5' RACE reads; it lists each CDR3 protein once, without DNA. The listing records approximately 550,000 distinct CDR3 sequences. Study-level points and caveats: More than 5 donors showed dominant NKG2C+ clonotypes comprising about 1.0-7.5% of their CD8+ T cells. These clonotypes, the leaders elsewhere, also led the CD3+CD56-NKG2C+ fraction in a handful of donors.

The germline V gene encodes CDR1 SGHRS and CDR2 YFSETQ. The CDR3 spans 13 residues. On this clonotype itself: Its target is not known.

The clonotype comes from a man younger than 30 in good health. The chain employs TRBV5-1 and TRBJ2-2; TCRdb designates TRBD2, a call that cannot be tested without DNA. Material: blood T cells: a sorted CD56 or NKG2C T cell subset, CD4+ or CD8+ T cells, or bulk PBMC T cells (not recorded which). The CDR3 protein is CASSSSSPGELFF.